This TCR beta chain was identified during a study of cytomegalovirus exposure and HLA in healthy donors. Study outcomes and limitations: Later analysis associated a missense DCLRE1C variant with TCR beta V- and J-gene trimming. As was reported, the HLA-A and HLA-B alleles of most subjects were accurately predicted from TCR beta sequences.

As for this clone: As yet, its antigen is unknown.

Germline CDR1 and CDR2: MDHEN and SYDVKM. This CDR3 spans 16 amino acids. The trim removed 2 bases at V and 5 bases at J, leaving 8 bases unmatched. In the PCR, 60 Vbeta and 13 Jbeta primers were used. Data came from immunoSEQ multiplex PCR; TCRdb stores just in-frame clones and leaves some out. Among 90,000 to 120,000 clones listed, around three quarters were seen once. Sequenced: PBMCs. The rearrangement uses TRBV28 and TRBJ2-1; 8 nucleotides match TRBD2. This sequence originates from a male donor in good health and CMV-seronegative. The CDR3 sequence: CASSLPPSGSDNEQFF. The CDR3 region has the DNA TGTGCCAGCAGTTTACCCCCAAGCGGGAGCGACAATGAGCAGTTCTTC.